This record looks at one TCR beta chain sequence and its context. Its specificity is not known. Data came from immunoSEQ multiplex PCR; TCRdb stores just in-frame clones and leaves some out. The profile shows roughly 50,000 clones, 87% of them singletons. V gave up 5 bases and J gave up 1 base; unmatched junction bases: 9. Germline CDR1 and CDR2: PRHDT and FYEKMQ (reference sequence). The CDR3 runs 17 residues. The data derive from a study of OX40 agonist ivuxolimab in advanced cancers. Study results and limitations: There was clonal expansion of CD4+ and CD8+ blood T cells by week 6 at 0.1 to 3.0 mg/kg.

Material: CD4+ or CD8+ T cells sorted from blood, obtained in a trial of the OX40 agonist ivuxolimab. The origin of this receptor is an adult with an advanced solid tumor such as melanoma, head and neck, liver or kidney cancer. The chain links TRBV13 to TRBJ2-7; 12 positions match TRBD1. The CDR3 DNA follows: TGTGCCAGCAGCCCGACGGGACAGGGGGCGATTTCCTACGAGCAGTACTTC. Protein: CASSPTGQGAISYEQYF.